This TCR beta chain was captured by sequencing in a study of graft-versus-host responses after intestinal transplantation. This clone was counted between two and nine times. Germline V gives CDR1 MNHEY, CDR2 SMNVEV (reference sequence). CDR3 size: 9 residues. V lost 10 bases and J lost 2, with 3 bases in between. This table comes from immunoSEQ multiplex PCR, and its TCRdb copy is limited to in-frame clones, with some not included. The sample contains about 45,000 clones, roughly 90% of which appear only once. J is TRBJ2-7 and V is TRBV27; D gene unclear. The sample consisted of PBMCs, taken 524 days after transplant. This sequence was found in a human patient who received an intestinal transplant, so some T cells may come from the graft donor. The DNA for the CDR3 is TGTGCCACCCCCTACGAGCAGTACTTC. Protein: CATPYEQYF.